This TCR beta chain was recovered during a study of immune evolution from preneoplasia to lung adenocarcinoma. TCRdb's copy holds only in-frame clones and misses some; the assay was immunoSEQ multiplex PCR. The table lists about 4,600 clones, less than 80% of them singletons. Per the germline V gene, CDR1 is KGHSH and CDR2 is LQKENI. There are 12 residues in the CDR3. The V and J ends lost 6 bases and 2 bases respectively, with 7 bases between them. The sample holds one count of this clone. Source material: FFPE adjacent normal lung tissue. This chain uses TRBV18 with TRBJ2-5, with unresolved D. The receptor comes from a person aged 60 to 85 with lung adenocarcinoma. CDR3 residues: CASSHYQETQYF. The CDR3 coding sequence is TGTGCCAGCTCGCATTATCAAGAGACCCAGTACTTC.